Below are 16 T cell receptor beta chains sequenced from a single sample in a study of blood T cell repertoires in COVID-19. Assay: immunoSEQ multiplex PCR; the TCRdb copy retains only in-frame clones and omits some. The repertoire includes fewer than 500,000 clones, roughly 88% of them detected once, and approximately 1.5% sits in the top ten. The sample comprised peripheral blood. The receptors were gathered from a young woman with active or convalescent COVID-19.

The rearrangement joins TRBV6-1 to TRBJ2-2, with 8 bases that match TRBD2. The ends lost 3 bases at V and 2 bases at J; junction bases unmatched: 8. The CDR3 sequence is 17 residues long. Germline V CDR1 and CDR2: MNHNS, SASEGT. For the CDR3, the DNA is TGTGCCAGCAGTGATCAGGGCGGGGGGCTCAACACCGGGGAGCTGTTTTTT. Its translation: CASSDQGGGLNTGELFF.

This chain connects TRBV5-1 to TRBJ1-6, with D unresolved. The CDR3 is 14 residues long. Germline-derived CDR1 and CDR2 are SGHRS and YFSETQ. Trimming stripped 4 bases from V and 7 bases from J, with 12 bases between. The CDR3 spells CASSPRAGNSPLHF. The CDR3 DNA is TGCGCCAGCAGCCCGCGGGCCGGGAATTCACCCCTCCACTTT.

CDR3 amino acids: CASRGTGQTEAFF. The CDR3 coding sequence is TGTGCCAGCAGGGGGACAGGGCAGACTGAAGCTTTCTTT. This chain links TRBV27 with TRBJ1-1, with TRBD1 matching over 9 bases. Trimming cost V 6 bases and J 5 bases; bases outside gene matches: 4. CDR3 length: 13 residues. CDR1 and CDR2 from the germline V gene are MNHEY and SMNVEV (reference sequence).

The chain uses TRBV30 and TRBJ1-2, with 7 bases fitting TRBD1. The J segment lost 7 bases and the V segment lost 2 bases, leaving 4 bases of the junction unmatched. The CDR3 is 12 amino acids. Per germline, CDR1 GTSNPN and CDR2 SVGIG (reference sequence). This chain's CDR3 is CAWSSQGGGYTF. For the CDR3, the DNA is TGTGCCTGGAGTAGTCAGGGGGGTGGCTACACCTTC. Looking up the rest from reference TRBV30 and TRBJ1-2 gives the full variable domain: SQTIHQWPATLVQPVGSPLSLECTVEGTSNPNLYWYRQAAGRGLQLLFYSVGIGQISSEVPQNLSASRPQDRQFILSSKKLLLSDSGFYLCAWSSQGGGYTFGSGTRLTVV.

This chain uses TRBV6-5 with TRBJ1-2; the match to TRBD1 covers 10 bases. This CDR3 has 15 amino acids. Looked up from germline, CDR1 is MNHEY and CDR2 is SVGAGI. Trimming at V came to 6 bases and at J to 8 bases, leaving 12 bases not matched to a gene. Here the CDR3 DNA reads TGTGCCAGCAGGAATGGACAGGGGGACTCGCGGGGCTACACCTTC. Translated: CASRNGQGDSRGYTF.

V usage is TRBV18 and J usage is TRBJ2-7, with D uncertain. CDR1 KGHSH and CDR2 LQKENI come from the germline V gene. The CDR3 contains 13 residues. V was trimmed by 6 bases and J by 0 bases, leaving 9 bases between them. DNA of the CDR3: TGTGCCAGCTCTTTGGGCGACTCCTACGAGCAGTACTTC. Translated: CASSLGDSYEQYF.

V usage is TRBV6-6 and J usage is TRBJ1-6; D may be TRBD1 (5 bases). Germline V gives CDR1 MNHNY, CDR2 SVGAGI (reference sequence). The CDR3 loop spans 14 amino acids. V was cut by 5 bases and J by 6 bases, with 11 bases left in between. The CDR3 region is CASSPDSLNSPLHF. In nucleotides, the CDR3 is TGTGCCAGCAGTCCTGACAGCCTTAATTCACCCCTCCACTTT.

The chain is built from TRBV7-9 and TRBJ2-5, with D maybe TRBD2 (6 bases). The CDR3 runs 14 residues. V lost 2 bases and J 4 bases, leaving 11 bases between the germline ends. In germline, CDR1 is SEHNR, CDR2 FQNEAQ (reference sequence). The CDR3 sequence is CASSLYGGGETQYF. In DNA, the CDR3 is TGTGCCAGCAGCTTATACGGGGGAGGAGAGACCCAGTACTTC.

As for this clone: The same CDR3 also results from other DNA sequences found in this sample. This rearrangement joins TRBV5-1 to TRBJ2-3; 9 nucleotides align to TRBD2. Germline values: CDR1 SGHRS, CDR2 YFSETQ. This CDR3 has 15 residues. J gave up 2 bases and V 2 bases, and 3 bases lay outside the gene matches. The CDR3 protein is CASSLGLAITDTQYF. CDR3 in DNA: TGCGCCAGCAGCTTAGGACTAGCGATCACAGATACGCAGTATTTT.

This rearrangement joins TRBV27 to TRBJ2-1; TRBD1 aligns across 8 bases. Germline V CDR1 and CDR2: MNHEY, SMNVEV (reference sequence). Losses at the gene ends were 5 bases for V and 3 bases for J; bases not matched to a gene: 3. There are 14 residues in the CDR3. CDR3 nucleotide sequence: TGTGCCAGCAGTCAGGGGGCTCTCTACAATGAGCAGTTCTTC. Translating it yields CASSQGALYNEQFF.

The chain combines TRBV27 with TRBJ2-2; 13 bases are shared with TRBD2. Per germline, CDR1 MNHEY and CDR2 SMNVEV (reference sequence). The CDR3 is 21 residues long. V lost 5 bases, J lost 1 base, and 16 bases stayed unmatched. The CDR3: CASSIRTRGLAGAKNTGELFF. CDR3 nucleotide sequence: TGTGCCAGCAGTATACGAACCCGCGGACTAGCGGGAGCGAAGAACACCGGGGAGCTGTTTTTT.

CDR3 nucleotides: TGTGCCATCAGTGAGGGTAGGGGGACAGGGGTAGGGTACGAGCAGTACTTC. It codes for CAISEGRGTGVGYEQYF. The rearrangement uses TRBV10-3 and TRBJ2-7, with TRBD1 matching 10 bases. V dropped 2 bases and J dropped 4; count of bases not matched to a gene: 11. The germline gives CDR1 ENHRY, CDR2 SYGVKD. The CDR3 totals 17 residues.

The V call is TRBV19, the J call TRBJ1-6, with TRBD1 matching 7 bases. CDR3 length: 15 amino acids. CDR1 and CDR2 (germline): LNHDA, SQIVND (reference sequence). V dropped 7 bases and J dropped 7; count of bases not matched to a gene: 10. The CDR3: CASNPTGLLNSPLHF. The CDR3 DNA is TGTGCCAGTAACCCGACAGGGCTTTTGAATTCACCCCTCCACTTT.

This clone was observed a handful of times. The chain combines TRBV5-4 with TRBJ2-3; TRBD1 aligns across 8 bases. V dropped 4 bases and J dropped 3; count of bases not matched to a gene: 10. The CDR3 consists of 16 residues. Germline values: CDR1 SGHNT, CDR2 YYREEE (reference sequence). The CDR3 DNA reads as TGTGCCAGCAGCAGGGACAGGCAACCTGGAACAGATACGCAGTATTTT. Amino acid sequence: CASSRDRQPGTDTQYF.

This rearrangement joins TRBV5-6 to TRBJ2-1, with 8 positions matching TRBD2. The CDR3 extends over 15 amino acids. CDR1 and CDR2 (germline): SGHDT, YYEEEE. The V and J ends lost 3 bases and 4 bases, in that order; junction bases with no gene match: 6. Written as DNA, the CDR3 is TGTGCCAGCAGCTACTTTAGCGGGGTTTACAATGAGCAGTTCTTC. It is translated as CASSYFSGVYNEQFF.

The V call is TRBV29-1, the J call TRBJ2-1, with 15 bases matching TRBD2. V shed 8 bases, J shed 4 bases, and the junction held 27 bases outside the gene matches. Germline lookup yields CDR1 SQVTM and CDR2 ANQGSEA. The CDR3 is 22 residues long. This CDR3 is CSFNGLAGGVLHLAPSYNEQFF. CDR3 sequence (DNA): TGCAGCTTTAATGGACTAGCGGGGGGGGTCCTACACCTTGCTCCGTCGTACAATGAGCAGTTCTTC.